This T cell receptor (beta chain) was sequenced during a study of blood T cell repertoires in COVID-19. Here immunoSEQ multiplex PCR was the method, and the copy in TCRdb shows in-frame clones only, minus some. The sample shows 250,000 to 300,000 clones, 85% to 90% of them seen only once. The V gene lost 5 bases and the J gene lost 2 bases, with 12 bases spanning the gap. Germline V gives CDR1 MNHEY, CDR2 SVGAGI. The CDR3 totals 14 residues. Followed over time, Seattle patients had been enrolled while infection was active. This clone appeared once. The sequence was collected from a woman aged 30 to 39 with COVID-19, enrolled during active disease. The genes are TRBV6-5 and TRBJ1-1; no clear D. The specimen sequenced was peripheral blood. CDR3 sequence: CASSTRTGNTEAFF. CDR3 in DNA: TGTGCCAGCAGTACCCGGACGGGAAACACTGAAGCTTTCTTT.